Listed below are T cell receptor beta chains from one sample, sequenced in a study of blood T cell repertoires in COVID-19. Method: immunoSEQ multiplex PCR; TCRdb's copy keeps in-frame clones and lacks some. The sample yields 250,000 to 350,000 clones, around 90% seen once. Source material: peripheral blood. These receptors were collected from a woman aged 40 to 50 who had recovered from COVID-19. Both conserved end residues are part of each CDR3. The D gene is left open where the match is weak. Clone size is shown for a subset of rows, as once, few, many or a class of expanded clone.

d_gene,v_gene,abundance,j_gene,CDR3nt,CDR3aa
TRBD2,TRBV18,.,TRBJ2-1,TGTGCCAGCTCACCACTAGCGGGAGGCCCCTCCAATGAGCAGTTCTTC,CASSPLAGGPSNEQFF
TRBD1,TRBV29-1,.,TRBJ2-5,TGCAGCGTTGAAGATTGGACAGGACTGACCCAAGAGACCCAGTACTTC,CSVEDWTGLTQETQYF
TRBD1,TRBV5-1,.,TRBJ2-7,TGCGCCAGCAGTCATGGACAGGGAGTGGCCTACGAGCAGTACTTC,CASSHGQGVAYEQYF
TRBD2,TRBV3-1/TRBV3-2,.,TRBJ2-1,TGTGCCAGCAGCCAAGTCGGGGGCGGGGGGAATGAGCAGTTCTTC,CASSQVGGGGNEQFF
TRBD2,TRBV19,.,TRBJ2-1,TGTGCCAGTACCATGGGCGGGAGGTTGTCCTACAATGAGCAGTTCTTC,CASTMGGRLSYNEQFF
TRBD1,TRBV19,.,TRBJ1-5,TGTGCCAGTACCCCGGACAGGGGGAATCAGCCCCAGCATTTT,CASTPDRGNQPQHF
TRBD2,TRBV3-1/TRBV3-2,.,TRBJ2-7,TGTGCCAGCAGCCAAGATAGCGGGAGTATTTACGAGCAGTACTTC,CASSQDSGSIYEQYF
.,TRBV28,.,TRBJ2-3,TGTGCCACCCTCTCCTCTTTCGATACAAAATCCAGGGCAGATACGCAGTATTTT,CATLSSFDTKSRADTQYF
.,TRBV18,.,TRBJ2-1,TGTGCCAGCTCACCTACGACTGGCCAGAACAATGAGCAGTTCTTC,CASSPTTGQNNEQFF
.,TRBV27,.,TRBJ2-7,TGTGCCAGCAGTTCCAGGGGGGAATCCTACGAGCAGTACTTC,CASSSRGESYEQYF
TRBD1,TRBV28,.,TRBJ1-4,TGTGCCAGCAGGGGCCGGGACAGGGGGTCGGGGACTAATGAAAAACTGTTTTTT,CASRGRDRGSGTNEKLFF
TRBD1,TRBV10-1,many,TRBJ2-1,TGCGCCAGCAGTGAGTCGGTGGCCGGGACAGGGTCGAGGAATGAGCAGTTCTTC,CASSESVAGTGSRNEQFF
TRBD1,TRBV11-2,.,TRBJ2-5,TGTGCCAGCAGCTCGACAGGGGGCGGAGAGACCCAGTACTTC,CASSSTGGGETQYF
TRBD1,TRBV10-3,.,TRBJ1-2,TGTGCCATCAGTCCGACAGGGAGCAACTATGGCTACACCTTC,CAISPTGSNYGYTF
TRBD2,TRBV9,.,TRBJ2-2,TGTGCCAGCAGCGTAGAGGCCAGCGGGAGGGCCAGGACCGGGGAGCTGTTTTTT,CASSVEASGRARTGELFF
TRBD1,TRBV10-3,.,TRBJ2-7,TGTGCCATCAGTCCCGCGGACAGGGGCTCTTGGGGCGAGCAGTACTTC,CAISPADRGSWGEQYF
TRBD2,TRBV2,.,TRBJ2-5,TGTGCCAGCACCCCGGGGGGGCAAGAGACCCAGTACTTC,CASTPGGQETQYF
TRBD1,TRBV27,.,TRBJ2-1,TGTGCCAGCAGTTTGGCAGGGGGCTTGTACAATGAGCAGTTCTTC,CASSLAGGLYNEQFF
TRBD2,TRBV4-1,.,TRBJ2-1,TGCGCCAGCAGCCTTCTTCTAGCGGGTGCCTACAATGAGCAGTTCTTC,CASSLLLAGAYNEQFF
TRBD1,TRBV18,.,TRBJ2-3,TGTGCCAGCTCACCGGACAGGGGGCTTACAGATACGCAGTATTTT,CASSPDRGLTDTQYF